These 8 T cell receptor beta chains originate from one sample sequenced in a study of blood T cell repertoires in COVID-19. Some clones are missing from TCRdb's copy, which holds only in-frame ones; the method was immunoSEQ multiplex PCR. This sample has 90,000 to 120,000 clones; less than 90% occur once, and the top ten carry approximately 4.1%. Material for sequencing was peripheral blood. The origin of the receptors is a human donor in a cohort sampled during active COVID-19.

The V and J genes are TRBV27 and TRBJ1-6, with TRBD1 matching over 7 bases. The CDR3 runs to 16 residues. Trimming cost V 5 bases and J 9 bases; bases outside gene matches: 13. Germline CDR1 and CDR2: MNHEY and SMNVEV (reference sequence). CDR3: CASSLKSTGFGSPLHF. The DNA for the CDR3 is TGTGCCAGCAGTCTAAAATCGACAGGGTTCGGTTCACCCCTCCACTTT.

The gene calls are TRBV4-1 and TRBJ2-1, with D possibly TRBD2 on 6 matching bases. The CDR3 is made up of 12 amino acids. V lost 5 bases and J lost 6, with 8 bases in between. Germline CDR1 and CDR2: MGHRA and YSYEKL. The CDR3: CASSKGLNEQFF. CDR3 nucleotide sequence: TGCGCCAGCAGCAAGGGACTCAATGAGCAGTTCTTC.

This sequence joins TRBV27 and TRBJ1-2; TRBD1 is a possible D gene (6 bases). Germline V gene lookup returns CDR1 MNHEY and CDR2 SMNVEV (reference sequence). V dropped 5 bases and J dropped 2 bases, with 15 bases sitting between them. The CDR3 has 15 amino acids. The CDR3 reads CASSPAHRVNYGYTF. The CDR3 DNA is TGTGCCAGCAGTCCCGCTCACAGGGTGAACTATGGCTACACCTTC.

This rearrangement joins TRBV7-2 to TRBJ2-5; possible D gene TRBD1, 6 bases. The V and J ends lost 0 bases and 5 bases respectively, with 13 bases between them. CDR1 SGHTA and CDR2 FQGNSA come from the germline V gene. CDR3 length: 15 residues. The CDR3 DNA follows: TGTGCCAGCAGCTTAGCGCAGGGGCTGGAGGAGACCCAGTACTTC. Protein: CASSLAQGLEETQYF.

The CDR3 DNA is TGTGCCACCAGTTATAGCGGGGGAAACACCGGGGAGCTGTTTTTT. Residues: CATSYSGGNTGELFF. The gene calls are TRBV24-1 and TRBJ2-2, with 9 bases aligning to TRBD2. Germline CDR1 reads KGHDR; CDR2 reads SFDVKD. The CDR3 is made up of 15 amino acids. V was clipped by 6 bases and J by 2 bases; unmatched bases: 3.

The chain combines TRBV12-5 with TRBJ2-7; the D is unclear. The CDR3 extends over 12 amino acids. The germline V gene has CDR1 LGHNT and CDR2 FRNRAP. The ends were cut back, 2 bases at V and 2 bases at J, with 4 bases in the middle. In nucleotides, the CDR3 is TGTGCTAGTGGTTTGCACACCTACGAGCAGTACGTC. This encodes CASGLHTYEQYV.

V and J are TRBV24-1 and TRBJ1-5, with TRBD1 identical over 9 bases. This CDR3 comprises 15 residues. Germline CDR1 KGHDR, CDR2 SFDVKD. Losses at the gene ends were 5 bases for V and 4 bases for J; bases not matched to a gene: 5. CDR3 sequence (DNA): TGTGCCACCAGTGCCGGTGACAGGGGGAATCAGCCCCAGCATTTT. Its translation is CATSAGDRGNQPQHF.

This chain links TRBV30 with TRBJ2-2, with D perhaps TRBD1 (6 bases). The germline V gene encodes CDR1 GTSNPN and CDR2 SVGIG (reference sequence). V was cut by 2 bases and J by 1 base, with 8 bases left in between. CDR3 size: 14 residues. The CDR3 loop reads CAWSQDRNTGELFF. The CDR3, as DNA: TGTGCCTGGAGTCAGGACAGGAACACCGGGGAGCTGTTTTTT.